This T cell receptor (beta chain) was obtained from a study of control samples from healthy donors and cancer patients. Generated by immunoSEQ multiplex PCR, the TCRdb table keeps only in-frame clones and is missing some. The sample consists of some 200,000 clones, around 94% of them appearing once. The sequence derives from a middle-aged man in good health. The sample comprised blood.

The CDR3 protein is CASSLEARGQETQYF. Here the CDR3 DNA reads TGTGCCAGCAGCCTCGAAGCGCGGGGGCAAGAGACCCAGTACTTC. The rearrangement uses TRBV7-9 and TRBJ2-5, with TRBD2 matching 7 bases. The CDR3 loop spans 15 amino acids. V shed 5 bases, J shed 2 bases, and the junction held 8 bases outside the gene matches. Germline CDR1 and CDR2: SEHNR and FQNEAQ (reference sequence). The full variable domain, in which reference TRBV7-9 and TRBJ2-5 provide the parts outside the CDR3, is DTGVSQNPRHKITKRGQNVTFRCDPISEHNRLYWYRQTLGQGPEFLTYFQNEAQLEKSRLLSDRFSAERPKGSFSTLEIQRTEQGDSAMYLCASSLEARGQETQYFGPGTRLLVL.